This T cell receptor (beta chain) was identified during a study of cytomegalovirus exposure and HLA in healthy donors. In the study overall: Counted in an early data release were 85 million or so unique TCRs from HLA-typed donors.

CDR1 MNHNS and CDR2 SASEGT come from the germline V gene. CDR3 size: 15 residues. V was pared by 6 bases and J by 0 bases, with 12 bases between. General observations from the study: A list of around 160 TCR beta chains associated with cytomegalovirus was given. Using the classifier, cytomegalovirus status was reportedly diagnosed with high specificity and sensitivity.

Concerning this clone itself: The antigen is undetermined.

Use of 60 Vbeta and 13 Jbeta primers characterized the PCR. Repertoires were generated with immunoSEQ multiplex PCR, while TCRdb's copy carries only in-frame clones and drops some. Among about 250,000 clones listed, over 90% were seen once. The chain couples TRBV6-1 to TRBJ2-1, with D unresolved. The sequenced material came from PBMCs. The source of this sequence is a girl aged 2 to 9 in good health and CMV-seronegative. This CDR3 reads CASSISGNSYNEQFF. Here the CDR3 DNA reads TGTGCCAGCAGCATCTCAGGAAACTCCTACAATGAGCAGTTCTTC.